One and the same sample provided the 25 T cell receptor beta chains below, sequenced in a study of sequential checkpoint blockade in melanoma. Treatment defined: randomized to nivolumab then ipilimumab (arm A) or the reverse (arm B). TCRdb's table, derived via immunoSEQ multiplex PCR, lists solely in-frame clones and lacks some. Of under 1,500 clones listed, less than 25% are singletons. Sequenced here: tumor tissue (inferred from file names), sampled from a patient given nivolumab and ipilimumab in sequence. The receptors stem from a human donor with melanoma.

This chain joins TRBV29-1 and TRBJ1-3; D possibly corresponds to TRBD1 (5 bases). Germline V gene sequence: CDR1 SQVTM, CDR2 ANQGSEA. This CDR3 spans 14 amino acids. V dropped 1 base and J dropped 2 bases, with 9 bases sitting between them. The CDR3 sequence is CSVEVGGAGNTIYF. Here the CDR3 DNA reads TGCAGCGTTGAAGTAGGAGGGGCTGGAAACACCATATATTTT.

The table lists this clone with a few counts. V gene TRBV4-1 combines with J gene TRBJ2-7; 12 bases map to TRBD1. The CDR3 is made up of 18 amino acids. Germline V gene sequence: CDR1 MGHRA, CDR2 YSYEKL. Germline trimming cut 2 bases from V and 7 bases from J; bases unmatched to any gene: 15. The CDR3 bases are TGCGCCAGCAGCCAACAACACCAGACGGGACAGGGGGCTCGAGAGCAGTACTTC. Encoded protein: CASSQQHQTGQGAREQYF.

This clone was seen just once. V and J are TRBV19 and TRBJ2-3, with 7 bases aligning to TRBD2. Trimming cost V 2 bases and J 2 bases; bases outside gene matches: 7. This CDR3 comprises 16 residues. Germline CDR1 and CDR2: LNHDA and SQIVND (reference sequence). CDR3 nucleotides: TGTGCCAGTAGTATAAAGGCTAGCGGAATCACAGATACGCAGTATTTT. Translation gives CASSIKASGITDTQYF.

This clone is labeled as medium-sized. The chain joins TRBV11-3 to TRBJ2-7; TRBD1 aligns across 8 bases. CDR1 and CDR2 from the germline V gene are SGHNT and YENEEA. The CDR3 has 16 amino acids. With V trimmed by 3 bases and J by 6 bases, 13 bases remained unmatched. CDR3 sequence reads: CASSLSAGDRGGEQYF. For the CDR3, the DNA is TGTGCCAGCAGCTTGTCTGCCGGAGACAGGGGCGGCGAGCAGTACTTC.

This clone is categorized as medium-sized (0.01 to 0.1%). The chain employs TRBV11-3 and TRBJ2-2; D call uncertain. The V end lost 2 bases, the J end lost 0 bases, and 10 bases lay between the germline ends. Germline CDR1 SGHNT, CDR2 YENEEA. The CDR3 spans 16 residues. The CDR3 loop is CASSLLPSSNTGELFF. DNA for the CDR3: TGTGCCAGCAGCTTACTACCATCCTCGAACACCGGGGAGCTGTTTTTT.

V and J are TRBV28 and TRBJ1-1, with D tentatively TRBD1 (5 bases). The germline V and J ends were trimmed by 6 bases and 4 bases, with 15 bases remaining between them. The CDR3 consists of 14 residues. In germline, CDR1 is MDHEN, CDR2 SYDVKM. The CDR3 loop is CASSSVRTLTEAFF. Written as DNA, the CDR3 is TGTGCCAGCAGCTCGGTGAGGACACTCACTGAAGCTTTCTTT.

This clone is labeled as medium-sized (0.01 to 0.1%). The J gene is TRBJ2-7, the V gene TRBV11-3, with 16 positions matching TRBD2. The CDR3 extends over 20 amino acids. Per the germline V gene, CDR1 is SGHNT and CDR2 is YENEEA. Germline trimming cut 5 bases from V and 2 bases from J; bases unmatched to any gene: 15. CDR3 sequence (DNA): TGTGCCAGCAGCCCTAAATCGGGACTAGCGGGAGGGCCTCGGCCCTACGAGCAGTACTTC. Translation gives CASSPKSGLAGGPRPYEQYF.

In its sample, this clone was seen a few times. DNA of the CDR3: TGTGCCACGTGGGGGCTATTTGAAAACAATGAGCAGTTCTTC. Its protein product is CATWGLFENNEQFF. This chain connects TRBV6-8 to TRBJ2-1, with a possible D match to TRBD1 (6 bases). V lost 10 bases to trimming and J lost 5 bases, with 18 bases between them. CDR1 is MNHGY, CDR2 SAAAGT, per germline. The CDR3 consists of 14 residues.

This chain joins TRBV6-8 and TRBJ1-3; D is uncertain. V was trimmed by 6 bases and J by 0 bases, leaving 12 bases between them. Germline values: CDR1 MNHGY, CDR2 SAAAGT. The CDR3 is 15 amino acids. The CDR3 bases are TGTGCCAGCAGACCCTGGGAGGGCTCTGGAAACACCATATATTTT. As protein: CASRPWEGSGNTIYF.

J is TRBJ1-1 and V is TRBV6-8; unclear D gene. In germline, CDR1 is MNHGY, CDR2 SAAAGT. The CDR3 is made up of 14 amino acids. V was clipped by 0 bases and J by 2 bases, with 7 bases between them. Written as DNA, the CDR3 is TGTGCCAGCAGTTACTCGTACAGAAACACTGAAGCTTTCTTT. Amino acid sequence: CASSYSYRNTEAFF.

This clone has more than one count but fewer than ten. The chain employs TRBV6-8 and TRBJ2-1; 12 positions agree with TRBD2. The CDR3 is made up of 15 amino acids. V trimming: 6 bases; J trimming: 5 bases; junction bases outside the gene matches: 5. Germline CDR1 and CDR2: MNHGY and SAAAGT. The CDR3 is CASSLGLAGHNEQFF. DNA for the CDR3: TGTGCCAGCAGCCTAGGACTAGCGGGGCACAATGAGCAGTTCTTC.

Only a few counts were recorded for this clone. J is TRBJ1-6 and V is TRBV19; no clear D gene. There are 13 residues in the CDR3. Trimming shortened V by 2 bases and J by 9 bases, and 8 bases separated the two germline ends. The germline V gene encodes CDR1 LNHDA and CDR2 SQIVND (reference sequence). The CDR3 spells CASSIMYLSPLHF. The CDR3 region has the DNA TGTGCCAGTAGTATAATGTATCTTTCACCCCTCCACTTT.

The gene calls are TRBV6-8 and TRBJ2-7; D is unclear. CDR1 is MNHGY and CDR2 is SAAAGT in the germline V gene. CDR3 length: 13 amino acids. Trimming took 4 bases from V and 9 from J, leaving 16 bases between them. CDR3 sequence: CASSLTVVRGQYF. DNA of the CDR3: TGTGCCAGCAGTTTAACGGTTGTACGAGGGCAGTACTTC.

The gene calls are TRBV14 and TRBJ1-5; D is unclear. Deletions cut 1 base from V and 5 bases from J, with 6 bases between. Germline CDR1 SGHDN, CDR2 FVKESK. The CDR3 runs to 13 residues. CDR3 region: CASSQGFYQPQHF. CDR3 DNA: TGTGCCAGCAGCCAAGGATTCTATCAGCCCCAGCATTTT.

A few counts support this clone. This sequence joins TRBV6-8 and TRBJ2-7, with 12 bases identical to TRBD1. The CDR3 contains 15 residues. The germline CDR1 and CDR2 sequences are MNHGY and SAAAGT. The J segment lost 5 bases and the V segment lost 6 bases, leaving 8 bases of the junction unmatched. CDR3 DNA sequence: TGTGCCAGCAGGCCGGGACAGGGGGCGTCGGACGAGCAGTACTTC. It codes for CASRPGQGASDEQYF.

The chain uses TRBV28 and TRBJ1-2, with D perhaps TRBD1 (5 bases). This CDR3 comprises 12 residues. CDR1 and CDR2 from the germline V gene are MDHEN and SYDVKM. Between the trimmed V and J ends, which lost 3 bases and 7 bases, there was a span of 9 bases. CDR3 region: CASSFGAIGYTF. The CDR3 DNA follows: TGTGCCAGCAGTTTTGGGGCTATTGGCTACACCTTC.

In its sample, this clone was seen a few times. J is TRBJ2-3 and V is TRBV28; 8 bases map to TRBD1. Germline values: CDR1 MDHEN, CDR2 SYDVKM. The CDR3 is 15 amino acids. The J segment lost 1 base and the V segment lost 5 bases, leaving 5 bases of the junction unmatched. The CDR3 here is CASSLWGQGTDTQYF. CDR3 nucleotides: TGTGCCAGCAGTCTTTGGGGACAGGGCACAGATACGCAGTATTTT.

The chain recombines TRBV6-8 with TRBJ1-2; tentative D call: TRBD1 (5 bases). CDR3 size: 14 residues. The germline CDR1 and CDR2 sequences are MNHGY and SAAAGT. V was clipped by 3 bases and J by 3 bases, with 11 bases between them. CDR3 coding DNA: TGTGCCAGCAGTTATGACGGGACTTACTATGGCTACACCTTC. Amino acids: CASSYDGTYYGYTF.

This clone was detected a few times. The V call is TRBV10-3, the J call TRBJ1-3; the D gene is possibly TRBD1 (6 bases). V lost 0 bases to trimming and J lost 4 bases, with 13 bases between them. CDR1 is ENHRY, CDR2 SYGVKD, per germline. The CDR3 runs 16 residues. CDR3 in DNA: TGTGCCATCAGTGAGTCAGGACAGTCGAGAGGAAACACCATATATTTT. Translated: CAISESGQSRGNTIYF.

The chain combines TRBV30 with TRBJ2-7, with a tentative D call TRBD1 (6 bases). The V gene's germline CDR1 is GTSNPN and CDR2 SVGIG (reference sequence). Trimming cost V 2 bases and J 4 bases, with 6 bases left between them. The CDR3 is 11 residues long. CDR3 loop: CAWSTGYEQYF. CDR3 nucleotides: TGTGCCTGGAGTACAGGGTACGAGCAGTACTTC.

The J gene is TRBJ2-7, the V gene TRBV9; 7 bases fit TRBD1. The CDR3 contains 12 residues. Trimming removed 7 bases from V and 10 bases from J; junction bases left unmatched: 11. Per germline, CDR1 SGDLS and CDR2 YYNGEE. The CDR3 here is CASGGQSYPQYF. CDR3 sequence (DNA): TGTGCCAGCGGGGGACAGTCCTACCCTCAGTACTTC.

The CDR3 nucleotides read TGTGCCAGTAAACTTACGGACAGTCGCTACACCTTC. Encoded protein: CASKLTDSRYTF. V usage is TRBV19 and J usage is TRBJ1-2, with a possible D match to TRBD1 (6 bases). Germline CDR1 and CDR2: LNHDA and SQIVND (reference sequence). CDR3 length equals 12 residues. The ends were cut back, 7 bases at V and 9 bases at J, with 15 bases in the middle.

The chain couples TRBV6-8 to TRBJ1-5; the D is unclear. The CDR3 has 15 residues. Trimming removed 5 bases at V and 2 bases at J, with 13 bases between. Germline V gives CDR1 MNHGY, CDR2 SAAAGT. CDR3 DNA sequence: TGTGCCAGCAGTGATGGAAGTTTTGGCAATCAGCCCCAGCATTTT. Its translation: CASSDGSFGNQPQHF.

This clone ranks as medium-sized. The chain uses TRBV11-3 and TRBJ2-5, with 14 bases fitting TRBD2. The J segment lost 4 bases and the V segment lost 5 bases, leaving 18 bases of the junction unmatched. There are 20 residues in the CDR3. The germline V gene encodes CDR1 SGHNT and CDR2 YENEEA. The DNA of the CDR3 is TGTGCCAGCAGCAGAGGACATACGGAGACTAGCGGGGGGGCGGGAGAGACCCAGTACTTC. Amino acids: CASSRGHTETSGGAGETQYF. Complete variable domain (other parts from reference TRBV11-3 and TRBJ2-5): EAGVVQSPRYKIIEKKQPVAFWCNPISGHNTLYWYLQNLGQGPELLIRYENEEAVDDSQLPKDRFSAERLKGVDSTLKIQPAELGDSAVYLCASSRGHTETSGGAGETQYFGPGTRLLVL.

This clone qualifies as medium-sized. The chain is built from TRBV11-3 and TRBJ2-3; TRBD2 aligns across 8 bases. J was trimmed by 3 bases and V by 0 bases; bases with no gene match: 5. Per germline, CDR1 SGHNT and CDR2 YENEEA. CDR3 length equals 16 residues. This chain's CDR3 is CASSLERRGGTDTQYF. The CDR3 nucleotides are TGTGCCAGCAGCTTAGAACGACGGGGGGGGACAGATACGCAGTATTTT.